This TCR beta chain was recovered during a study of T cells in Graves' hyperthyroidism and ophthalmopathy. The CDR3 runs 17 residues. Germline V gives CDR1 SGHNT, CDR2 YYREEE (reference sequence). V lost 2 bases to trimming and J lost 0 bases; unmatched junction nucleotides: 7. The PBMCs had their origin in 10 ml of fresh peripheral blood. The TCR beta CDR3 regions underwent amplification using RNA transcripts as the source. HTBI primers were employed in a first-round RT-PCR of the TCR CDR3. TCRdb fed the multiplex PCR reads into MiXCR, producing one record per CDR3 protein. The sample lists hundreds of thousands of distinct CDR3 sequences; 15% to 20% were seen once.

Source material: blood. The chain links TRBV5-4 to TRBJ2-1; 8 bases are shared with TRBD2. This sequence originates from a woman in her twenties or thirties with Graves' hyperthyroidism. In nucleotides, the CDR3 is TGTGCCAGCAGCTTTTCAGTAGCGGGAAGCTCCTACAATGAGCAGTTCTTC. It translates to CASSFSVAGSSYNEQFF.